This passage covers 29 T cell receptor beta chains from one sample sequenced in a study of tissue T cells after allogeneic stem cell transplantation. The time point: mouse harvest day 7 after allogeneic transplant. Each mouse received 10^7 T-cell-depleted marrow cells plus 10^6 splenic CD5+ T cells by tail vein. Here immunoSEQ multiplex PCR was the method, and the copy in TCRdb shows in-frame clones only, minus some. The sample gives around 6,100 clones, roughly two fifths of which show up once; approximately 2.2% is in the top ten. Sequencing used skin. These receptors originate from a female BALB/c mouse given C57BL/6 T cells with graft-versus-host disease after an allogeneic hematopoietic cell transplant.

As regards this clone: Genes and germline come from the mouse. The read is 1 residue too short to cover the CDR3 end, so that end is filled in from the germline J gene. The chain joins TRBV26 to TRBJ2-5; D is ambiguous. Germline loops: CDR1 KGHPV, CDR2 FQNQEV (reference sequence). The CDR3 contains 13 residues. Between the trimmed V and J ends, which lost 2 bases and 0 bases, there was a span of 3 bases. CDR3 DNA, as far as it was read: TGTGCCAGCAGTCTGGGTAACCAAGACACCCAGTAC. It specifies CASSLGNQDTQY. The whole CDR3 is CASSLGNQDTQYF.

On this clone: Gene names and germline match the mouse. Sequencing ends 1 residue short of the CDR3 end; the germline J gene provides the rest. The V call is TRBV26, the J call TRBJ2-7; D is unresolved. Trimming removed 0 bases at V and 7 bases at J, with 4 bases between. The CDR3 runs 11 residues. Germline CDR1 KGHPV, CDR2 FQNQEV (reference sequence). CDR3 protein: CASSLSTEQYF. CDR3 DNA (partial): TGTGCCAGCAGTCTGTCGACAGAACAGTAC.

Note on this clone: Gene names are the mouse ones. The read terminates 1 residue before the CDR3 end, so the remaining end is supplied by the germline J gene. The chain joins TRBV23 to TRBJ2-5. Germline lookup yields CDR1 KGHTA and CDR2 FQNQQP. The CDR3 contains 11 residues. The CDR3 bases that were read are TGCTCCAGCAGTCATCAAGACACCCAGTAC. Residues: CSSSHQDTQY. The full CDR3 reads CSSSHQDTQYF.

A note on this clone: Gene names and germline refer to mouse. The read falls 1 residue short of the CDR3 end, and the missing part is taken from the germline J gene. The chain uses TRBV13-1 and TRBJ1-3; the match to TRBD1 covers 7 bases. V lost 2 bases and J lost 4; bases outside the gene matches: 3. The CDR3 is 14 amino acids. Per the germline V gene, CDR1 is NSHNY and CDR2 is SYGAGN. Incomplete CDR3 DNA: TGTGCCAGCAGTGAACAGGGGCAGGGAAATACGCTCTAT. Its translation: CASSEQGQGNTLY. In full, the CDR3 reads CASSEQGQGNTLYF.

As for this clone: One end of the junction fails to match germline, which may point to a read error. Gene names refer to mouse genes. The read halts 1 residue ahead of the CDR3 end, with the missing end drawn from the germline J gene. The chain is built from TRBV20 and TRBJ1-4; unclear D gene. Germline V lookup: CDR1 GFQATS, CDR2 STVNSAI. The CDR3 contains 13 residues. CDR3 bases read: TGTGGTGCTGGGAGGCTCTCCAACGAAACATTATTT. This translates into CGAGRLSNETLF. The full CDR3 sequence reads CGAGRLSNETLFF.

Note on this clone: Genes and germline come from the mouse. The CDR3 loop reads CASSPGTGGSETLYF. The CDR3 bases that were read are TGTGCCAGCAGCCCCGGGACTGGGGGGTCAGAAACGCTGTAT. The rearrangement uses TRBV4 and TRBJ2-3, with 12 nucleotides matching TRBD2. The read terminates 1 residue before the CDR3 end, so the remaining end is supplied by the germline J gene. Losses at the gene ends were 5 bases for V and 4 bases for J; bases not matched to a gene: 4. The V gene's germline CDR1 is LGHDT and CDR2 YNNKQL (reference sequence). The CDR3 extends over 15 amino acids. Complete variable domain (other parts from reference TRBV4 and TRBJ2-3): ETAVFQTPNYHVTQVGNEVSFNCKQTLGHDTMYWYKQDSKKLLKIMFSYNNKQLIVNETVPRRFSPQSSDKAHLNLRIKSVEPEDSAVYLCASSPGTGGSETLYFGSGTRLTVL.

This clone was counted only a few times. Gene and germline names: mouse. The read is 1 residue too short to cover the CDR3 end, so that end is filled in from the germline J gene. This chain links TRBV26 with TRBJ1-2; 7 bases agree with TRBD1. The CDR3 consists of 15 residues. The trim removed 0 bases at V and 0 bases at J, leaving 1 base unmatched. Germline V gene data show CDR1 as KGHPV and CDR2 as FQNQEV (reference sequence). The DNA read from the CDR3 is TGTGCCAGCAGTCTGTCCGGGACAGCAAACTCCGACTACACC. This codes for CASSLSGTANSDYT. The entire CDR3 reads CASSLSGTANSDYTF.

By its share, this clone is medium-sized. Mouse germline and gene names are used. Sequencing ends 1 residue short of the CDR3 end; the germline J gene provides the rest. This same CDR3 is encoded by further DNA sequences in the sample. V is TRBV26 and J is TRBJ1-3; 9 bases match TRBD1. J was trimmed by 1 base and V by 2 bases; bases with no gene match: 0. Germline loops: CDR1 KGHPV, CDR2 FQNQEV (reference sequence). This CDR3 comprises 15 residues. The CDR3 bases that were read are TGTGCCAGCAGTCTGACAGGGGGCTCTGGAAATACGCTCTAT. Its protein product is CASSLTGGSGNTLY. The full-length CDR3 reads as CASSLTGGSGNTLYF.

This clone has more than one count but fewer than ten. Mouse germline and gene names are used. Coverage ceases 1 residue before the CDR3 finishes, and the germline J gene fills in the end. V is TRBV31 and J is TRBJ1-4, with D unclear. The CDR3 is 13 amino acids. Germline CDR1 is GKSSPN and CDR2 is SITVG. The ends were cut back, 0 bases at V and 4 bases at J, with 6 bases in the middle. CDR3 DNA (partial): TGTGCCTGGAGTCTGAACAGCAACGAAAGATTATTT. It translates to CAWSLNSNERLF. The full CDR3 is CAWSLNSNERLFF. The variable domain in full, completed from reference TRBV31 and TRBJ1-4, reads AQTIHQWPVAEIKAVGSPLSLGCTIKGKSSPNLYWYWQATGGTLQQLFYSITVGQVESVVQLNLSASRPKDDQFILSTEKLLLSHSGFYLCAWSLNSNERLFFGHGTKLSVL.

This clone is judged medium-sized. Genes and germline are mouse. The DNA read from the CDR3 is TGTGCCAGCAGTCGGGACAACTATGCTGAGCAGTTC. Encoded protein: CASSRDNYAEQF. The complete CDR3 protein is CASSRDNYAEQFF. The chain recombines TRBV26 with TRBJ2-1, with D possibly being TRBD1 or TRBD2 (5 bases each). The read comes to an end 1 residue before the CDR3 does, leaving the germline J gene to fill in the end. V was trimmed by 4 bases and J by 1 base, leaving 5 bases between them. The CDR3 sequence is 13 residues long. Germline-derived CDR1 and CDR2 are KGHPV and FQNQEV (reference sequence).

Notes on this clone: Here the gene names and germline are mouse. With the read ending 1 residue before the CDR3 end, the germline J gene is used to fill in that end. V gene TRBV4 combines with J gene TRBJ2-4; 10 bases line up with TRBD1. Per the germline V gene, CDR1 is LGHDT and CDR2 is YNNKQL (reference sequence). Trimming at V came to 6 bases and at J to 6 bases, leaving 3 bases not matched to a gene. The CDR3 runs 13 residues. Incomplete CDR3 DNA: TGTGCCAGCAGTCGACAGGGGGCGAACACCTTGTAC. Translating gives CASSRQGANTLY. The CDR3 in full is CASSRQGANTLYF.

This clone is categorized as medium-sized. Gene names and germline match the mouse. Read data end 1 residue before the CDR3 end; the end is taken from the germline J gene. Other DNA sequences from this sample encode an identical CDR3 as well. The chain uses TRBV26 and TRBJ2-7; 10 positions match TRBD1. The germline V gene encodes CDR1 KGHPV and CDR2 FQNQEV (reference sequence). The CDR3 has 14 amino acids. The trim removed 2 bases at V and 4 bases at J, leaving 2 bases unmatched. The CDR3: CASSLRDRGYEQYF. CDR3 bases read: TGTGCCAGCAGTCTGAGGGACAGGGGATATGAACAGTAC.

This clone was seen just once. The genes are named according to mouse. The read ends 1 residue early relative to the CDR3; the germline J gene fills the gap. V and J are TRBV3 and TRBJ2-7; 12 bases line up with TRBD2. The junction had 3 bases not matched to a gene; V was cut back by 5 bases and J by 4 bases. The V gene's germline CDR1 is SNHLY and CDR2 FYNGKV (reference sequence). The CDR3 extends over 14 amino acids. CDR3 amino acids: CASSRDWGAYEQYF. CDR3 DNA, as far as it was read: TGTGCCAGCAGCAGGGACTGGGGGGCTTATGAACAGTAC. Variable domain in full (rest from reference TRBV3 and TRBJ2-7): GPKVLQIPSHQIIDMGQMVTLNCDPVSNHLYFYWYKQILGQQMEFLVNFYNGKVMEKSKLFKDQFSVERPDGSYFTLKIQPTALEDSAVYFCASSRDWGAYEQYFGPGTRLTVL.

About this clone itself: All gene names here are mouse names. The read stops 1 residue short of the end of the CDR3; the missing end is completed from the germline J gene. The gene calls are TRBV19 and TRBJ2-1; TRBD2 agrees at 7 bases. From germline, CDR1 is FNHDT and CDR2 SITEND (reference sequence). V was clipped by 0 bases and J by 5 bases; unmatched bases: 2. The CDR3 is made up of 14 amino acids. This chain's CDR3 is CASSIVGGDAEQFF. Partial CDR3 DNA: TGTGCCAGCAGTATAGTCGGGGGGGATGCTGAGCAGTTC.

Comment on this clone: Genes here carry mouse names. The read gets to within 1 residue of the CDR3 end, and the germline J gene fills in the rest. The chain uses TRBV12-1 and TRBJ1-4; D is ambiguous. The CDR3 length is 13 residues. Trimming left V 3 bases short and J 0 bases short, with 4 bases between. Germline assignment: CDR1 SGHSN and CDR2 HYEKVE. This CDR3 reads CASSGISNERLFF. The sequenced part of the CDR3 DNA is TGTGCCAGCTCTGGAATTTCCAACGAAAGATTATTT.

To note about this clone: The genes and germline here are from mouse. CDR3 sequence reads: CASSLRQTYEQYF. Partial CDR3 DNA: TGTGCCAGCAGCTTGCGGCAGACTTATGAACAGTAC. This rearrangement joins TRBV3 to TRBJ2-7; D unresolved. Read sequence stops 1 residue before the CDR3 end, and the germline J gene provides the missing end. CDR1 SNHLY and CDR2 FYNGKV come from the germline V gene (reference sequence). V lost 3 bases and J lost 4, with 10 bases in between. The CDR3 consists of 13 residues.

Notes on this clone: All gene names here are mouse names. From the germline J gene comes the end of the CDR3, since the read stops 1 residue before it. The chain employs TRBV26 and TRBJ2-4; D not resolved. CDR3 length equals 12 residues. V lost 6 bases, J lost 0 bases, and 4 bases lay in between. Germline CDR1 KGHPV, CDR2 FQNQEV (reference sequence). The CDR3 DNA, read in part, is TGTGCCAGCAGAACTAGTCAAAACACCTTGTAC. Encoded protein: CASRTSQNTLY. The entire CDR3 protein reads CASRTSQNTLYF.

As for this clone: Gene names denote mouse genes. Read coverage stops 1 residue before the CDR3 terminus; the germline J gene supplies the remainder. The rearrangement links TRBV1 to TRBJ2-3; 10 bases agree with TRBD1. Germline assignment: CDR1 NSQYPW and CDR2 LRSPGD (reference sequence). The CDR3 is made up of 16 amino acids. The trim removed 3 bases at V and 1 base at J, leaving 4 bases unmatched. The CDR3 loop reads CTCSARQGAGAETLYF. The CDR3 bases that were read are TGCACCTGCAGTGCGCGACAGGGGGCCGGTGCAGAAACGCTGTAT.

This clone is judged medium-sized. The germline and genes are mouse ones. The read comes to an end 1 residue before the CDR3 does, leaving the germline J gene to fill in the end. V gene TRBV26 combines with J gene TRBJ2-5; weak D call: TRBD2 (6 bases). The CDR3 length is 13 residues. Germline values: CDR1 KGHPV, CDR2 FQNQEV (reference sequence). V was clipped by 0 bases and J by 5 bases, with 6 bases between them. The CDR3 bases that were read are TGTGCCAGCAGTCTGTCTGGGGGAGACACCCAGTAC. Translation: CASSLSGGDTQY. The whole CDR3 is CASSLSGGDTQYF.

For this clone: Mouse names are used for the genes. The read gets to within 1 residue of the CDR3 end, and the germline J gene fills in the rest. V usage is TRBV16 and J usage is TRBJ1-1; 11 bases line up with TRBD1. V gave up 5 bases and J gave up 4 bases; unmatched junction bases: 0. The CDR3 runs 13 residues. From germline, CDR1 is SGHSA and CDR2 FRNQAP. CDR3 protein: CASSGTGGTEVFF. CDR3 DNA, as far as it was read: TGTGCAAGCAGCGGGACAGGGGGCACAGAAGTCTTC.

As to this clone: Gene names and germline match the mouse. The CDR3 end is not reached by the read, which stops 1 residue before it; the germline J gene fills it in. The same CDR3 can be traced to other DNA sequences in this sample. V and J are TRBV26 and TRBJ2-7, with 11 positions matching TRBD1. V lost 4 bases, J lost 4 bases, and 3 bases stayed unmatched. Per germline, CDR1 KGHPV and CDR2 FQNQEV (reference sequence). The CDR3 has 14 residues. The CDR3 bases that were read are TGTGCCAGCAGTCCCGGGACAGGGGGTTATGAACAGTAC. Residues: CASSPGTGGYEQY. The entire CDR3 reads CASSPGTGGYEQYF.

This clone turned up a few times. Gene names and germline match the mouse. The CDR3 extends 1 residue past the end of the read, so its final part is completed from the germline J gene. The chain uses TRBV4 and TRBJ2-1; 11 bases fit TRBD2. CDR1 and CDR2 (germline): LGHDT, YNNKQL (reference sequence). J lost 7 bases, V lost 4 bases, and 6 bases had no gene match. This CDR3 spans 15 amino acids. The sequenced part of the CDR3 DNA is TGTGCCAGCAGCTTCTTACTGGGGGGGCGAGCTGAGCAGTTC. This encodes CASSFLLGGRAEQF. Given in full, the CDR3 is CASSFLLGGRAEQFF.

The sample holds a few counts of this clone. The genes and germline here are from mouse. Sequencing ends 1 residue short of the CDR3 end; the germline J gene provides the rest. The chain couples TRBV23 to TRBJ1-4; TRBD1, the table's D call, was not compared with the DNA. In germline, CDR1 is KGHTA, CDR2 FQNQQP. CDR3 length: 15 residues. The CDR3 protein is CSSSQGQGKGERLFF. Partial CDR3 DNA: TGCTCCAGCAGTCAGGGACAGGGAAAGGGCGAAAGATTATTT.

In regard to this clone: Mouse names are used for the genes. From the germline J gene comes the end of the CDR3, since the read stops 1 residue before it. This rearrangement joins TRBV3 to TRBJ2-5, with 7 bases fitting TRBD2. Trimming took 4 bases from V and 3 from J; bases not matched to a gene: 1. The CDR3 sequence is 13 residues long. The V gene's germline CDR1 is SNHLY and CDR2 FYNGKV (reference sequence). The CDR3 region is CASSYWGQDTQYF. The DNA read from the CDR3 is TGTGCCAGCAGCTACTGGGGTCAAGACACCCAGTAC.

Notes on this clone: These gene names are mouse names. The read terminates 1 residue ahead of where the CDR3 ends, so the germline J gene completes it. The chain links TRBV3 to TRBJ2-7; 7 bases map to TRBD2. Germline loops: CDR1 SNHLY, CDR2 FYNGKV (reference sequence). The ends lost 2 bases at V and 3 bases at J; junction bases unmatched: 4. The CDR3 length is 14 residues. Here the CDR3 reads CASSLNGGNYEQYF. CDR3 bases read: TGTGCCAGCAGCTTAAATGGGGGGAACTATGAACAGTAC.

In regard to this clone: Germline and genes here are mouse. The CDR3 sequence: CAWSLRGGDTGQLYF. The DNA read from the CDR3 is TGTGCCTGGAGTCTCCGGGGGGGGGACACCGGGCAGCTCTAC. This chain links TRBV31 with TRBJ2-2; 7 bases match TRBD2. The read halts 1 residue ahead of the CDR3 end, with the missing end drawn from the germline J gene. Germline-derived CDR1 and CDR2 are GKSSPN and SITVG. This CDR3 is built from 15 residues. V lost 0 bases, J lost 3 bases, and 4 bases stayed unmatched. Complete variable domain (other parts from reference TRBV31 and TRBJ2-2): AQTIHQWPVAEIKAVGSPLSLGCTIKGKSSPNLYWYWQATGGTLQQLFYSITVGQVESVVQLNLSASRPKDDQFILSTEKLLLSHSGFYLCAWSLRGGDTGQLYFGEGSKLTVL.

The sample holds a few counts of this clone. Genes and germline come from the mouse. Sequencing ends 1 residue short of the CDR3 end; the germline J gene provides the rest. The chain employs TRBV13-3 and TRBJ1-2, with 11 bases fitting TRBD1. V shed 3 bases and J 4 bases; nucleotides not matched to a gene: 5. Germline V lookup: CDR1 NNHDY, CDR2 SYVADS. The CDR3 totals 15 residues. The CDR3 sequence: CASSGTGGASSDYTF. The CDR3 bases that were read are TGTGCCAGCAGTGGGACAGGGGGCGCAAGCTCCGACTACACC.

With regard to this clone: Gene names and germline refer to mouse. With the read ending 1 residue before the CDR3 end, the germline J gene is used to fill in that end. The chain has TRBV13-1 and TRBJ2-7, with unresolved D. Trimming took off 1 base at V and 4 bases at J, with 6 bases between the two ends. The germline V gene encodes CDR1 NSHNY and CDR2 SYGAGN. The CDR3 loop spans 12 amino acids. The chain's CDR3 is CASSDSLYEQYF. The DNA read from the CDR3 is TGTGCCAGCAGTGATTCGCTGTATGAACAGTAC.

On this clone itself: Germline and genes: mouse. Read sequence stops 1 residue before the CDR3 end, and the germline J gene provides the missing end. The rearrangement links TRBV23 to TRBJ2-5; the D call TRBD2 from the table was never checked on the DNA. The CDR3 contains 14 residues. Germline V gene data show CDR1 as KGHTA and CDR2 as FQNQQP. CDR3 region: CSSSQSRGADTQYF. Partial CDR3 DNA: TGCTCCAGCAGTCAATCGAGGGGGGCTGACACCCAGTAC.